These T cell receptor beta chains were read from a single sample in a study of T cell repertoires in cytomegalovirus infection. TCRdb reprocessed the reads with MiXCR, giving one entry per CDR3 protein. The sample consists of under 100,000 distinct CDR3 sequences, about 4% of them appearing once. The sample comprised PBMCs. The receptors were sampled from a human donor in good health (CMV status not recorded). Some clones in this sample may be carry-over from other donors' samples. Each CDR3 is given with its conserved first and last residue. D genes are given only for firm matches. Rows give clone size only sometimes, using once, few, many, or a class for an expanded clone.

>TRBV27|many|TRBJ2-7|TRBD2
CARRGGPDNEQYF
TGTGCCAGACGGGGGGGACCGGACAACGAGCAGTACTTC
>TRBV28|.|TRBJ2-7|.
CASSHYRGNYEQYF
TGTGCCAGCAGTCACTACCGGGGAAATTACGAGCAGTACTTC
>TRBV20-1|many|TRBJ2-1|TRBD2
CSARLLRGGRYNEQFF
TGCAGTGCTAGACTTCTACGGGGGGGCCGTTACAATGAGCAGTTCTTC
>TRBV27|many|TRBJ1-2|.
CASSLLPLRQAGYTF
TGTGCCAGCAGTTTACTCCCCCTTCGACAGGCTGGCTACACCTTC
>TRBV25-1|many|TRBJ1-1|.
CASSLTWNTEAFF
TGTGCCAGCAGTCTTACATGGAACACTGAAGCTTTCTTT
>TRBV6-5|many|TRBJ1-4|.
CASSYSSLIGEKLFF
TGTGCCAGCAGTTACTCGAGTTTAATCGGAGAAAAACTGTTTTTT
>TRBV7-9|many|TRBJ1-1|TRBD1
CASSLDLGTGGSAEAFF
TGTGCCAGCAGCTTAGACCTCGGGACAGGGGGGAGCGCTGAAGCTTTCTTT
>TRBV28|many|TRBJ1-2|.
CASREGGYGYTF
TGTGCCAGCAGGGAGGGCGGCTATGGCTACACCTTC
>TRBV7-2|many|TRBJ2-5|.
CASSRGPSRETQYF
TGTGCCAGCAGCCGGGGGCCGTCGAGGGAGACCCAGTACTTC
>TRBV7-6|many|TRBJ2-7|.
CASSSDRLPYEQYF
TGTGCCAGCAGCAGTGACAGGCTTCCCTACGAGCAGTACTTC
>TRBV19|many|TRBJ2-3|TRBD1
CASSPRTGEGTDTQYF
TGTGCCAGTAGTCCGCGGACAGGGGAGGGCACAGATACGCAGTATTTT
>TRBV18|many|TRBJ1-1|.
CASSPQGGTEAFF
TGTGCCAGCTCACCACAGGGAGGGACTGAAGCTTTCTTT
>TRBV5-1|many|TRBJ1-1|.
CASSPAAVNTEAFF
TGCGCCAGCAGCCCAGCAGCAGTGAACACTGAAGCTTTCTTT
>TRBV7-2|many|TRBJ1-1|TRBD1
CASSPGTGREAFF
TGTGCCAGCAGCCCCGGGACAGGGCGTGAAGCTTTCTTT
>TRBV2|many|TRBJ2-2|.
CASSEDGRWELFF
TGTGCCAGCAGTGAAGACGGACGTTGGGAGCTGTTTTTT
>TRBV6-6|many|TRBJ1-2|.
CASIRDTNNYGYTF
TGTGCCAGCATTAGAGACACAAATAACTATGGCTACACCTTC
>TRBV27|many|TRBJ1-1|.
CASSLRQMNTEAFF
TGTGCCAGCAGTCTCAGACAGATGAACACTGAAGCTTTCTTT
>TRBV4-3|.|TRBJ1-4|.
CASSQALGGTNEKLLF
TGCGCCAGCAGCCAAGCTCTGGGAGGAACTAATGAAAAACTGTTGTTT
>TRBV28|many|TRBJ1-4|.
CASSFVSAANEKLFF
TGTGCCAGCAGTTTTGTCTCGGCAGCTAATGAAAAACTGTTTTTT
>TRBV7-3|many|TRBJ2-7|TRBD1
CASSLAGTGGNEQYF
TGTGCCAGCAGCTTGGCCGGGACAGGGGGCAACGAGCAGTACTTC
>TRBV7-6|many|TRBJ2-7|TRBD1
CASTRQGANGEQYF
TGTGCCAGCACCAGACAGGGGGCTAACGGCGAGCAGTACTTC
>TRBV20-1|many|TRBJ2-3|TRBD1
CSASRGTGGTGYTDTQYF
TGCAGTGCTAGTCGGGGGACAGGGGGGACAGGTTACACAGATACGCAGTATTTT
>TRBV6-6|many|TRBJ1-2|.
CASSRGSSANYGYTF
TGTGCCAGCAGCCGAGGGTCATCGGCTAACTATGGCTACACCTTC